This TCR beta chain derives from a study of T cells after yellow fever vaccination. Study as a whole: Fractions low in cell number were prepared with SMART-Seq v4 Ultra Low Input.

Trimming pared 0 bases from V and 5 bases from J, leaving 5 bases between. This CDR3 region has 12 residues. Germline V gene data show CDR1 as SGHRS and CDR2 as YFSETQ. Via MiXCR, TCRdb re-called the 5' RACE reads, giving one row per CDR3 protein. This sample yields fewer than 650,000 distinct CDR3 sequences, of which around a fifth are seen a single time; around 16% belongs to the top ten. To note about this clonotype: A read error may explain this, as a much larger clone is one base away.

The chain has TRBV5-1 and TRBJ1-2, with D unclear. The sequence was collected from a man aged 18 to 30 who received the YFV17D yellow fever vaccine. The sample consisted of PBMCs, taken approximately 22 days after the first yellow fever vaccination. The CDR3 region has the DNA TGCGCCAGCAGCTTGGCCGAGTATGGCTACACCTTC. Its translation is CASSLAEYGYTF. Full variable domain (outside the CDR3, taken from reference TRBV5-1 and TRBJ1-2): KAGVTQTPRYLIKTRGQQVTLSCSPISGHRSVSWYQQTPGQGLQFLFEYFSETQRNKGNFPGRFSGRQFSNSRSEMNVSTLELGDSALYLCASSLAEYGYTFGSGTRLTVV.